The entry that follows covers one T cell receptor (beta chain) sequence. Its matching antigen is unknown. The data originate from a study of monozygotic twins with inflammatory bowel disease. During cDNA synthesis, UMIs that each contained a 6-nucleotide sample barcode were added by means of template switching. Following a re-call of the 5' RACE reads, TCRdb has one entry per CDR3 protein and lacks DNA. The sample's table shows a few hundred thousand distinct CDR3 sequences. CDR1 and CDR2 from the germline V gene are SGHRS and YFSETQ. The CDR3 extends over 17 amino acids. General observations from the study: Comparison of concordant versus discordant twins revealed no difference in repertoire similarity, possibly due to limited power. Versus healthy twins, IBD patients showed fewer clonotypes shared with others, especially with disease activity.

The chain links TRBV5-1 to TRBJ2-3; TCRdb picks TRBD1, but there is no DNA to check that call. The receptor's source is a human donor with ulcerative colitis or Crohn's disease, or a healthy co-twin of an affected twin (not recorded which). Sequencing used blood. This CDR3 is CASSGGTGGGRADTQYF. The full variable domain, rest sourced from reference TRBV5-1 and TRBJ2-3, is KAGVTQTPRYLIKTRGQQVTLSCSPISGHRSVSWYQQTPGQGLQFLFEYFSETQRNKGNFPGRFSGRQFSNSRSEMNVSTLELGDSALYLCASSGGTGGGRADTQYFGPGTRLTVL.